This record looks at one TCR beta chain sequence and its context. This record belongs to a study of T-cell memory formation after mild COVID-19. Germline CDR1 is SGHTA and CDR2 is FQGNSA. The V gene lost 1 base and the J gene lost 10 bases, with 26 bases spanning the gap. This CDR3 contains 18 residues. In TCRdb, the 5' RACE reads were re-called with MiXCR into one record per CDR3 protein. The sample carries roughly 480,000 distinct CDR3 sequences, more than 20% recorded once. The receptor comes from an adult woman who had mild COVID-19 (a few samples of this study predate the infection). Cell type and time point are not known. Sequenced input: PBMCs or a T cell subset sorted from them (not recorded which). The genes are TRBV7-2 and TRBJ2-1; D might be TRBD1 (7 bases). CDR3 sequence reads: CASSLEIFGGAGGREQFF. For the CDR3, the DNA is TGTGCCAGCAGCTTAGAGATTTTTGGCGGGGCAGGGGGGAGAGAGCAGTTCTTC.